The clone carrying this T cell receptor (beta chain) was counted many times. Its antigen is undetermined. Individual cDNA molecules each received unique molecular identifiers attached to them. A single record per CDR3 protein comes from TCRdb applying MiXCR to the 5' RACE reads. The sample lists about 19,000 distinct CDR3 sequences, about 4% occurring once. From germline, CDR1 is KGHSH and CDR2 LQKENI. This CDR3 contains 13 residues. Trimming left V 0 bases short and J 7 bases short, with 9 bases between. The sample is drawn from a study of early T cells in non-severe SARS-CoV-2 infection. Whole-study context: Sequencing targeted bulk RNA from unsorted whole blood, leaving chains unpaired.

Broader study findings: Using VDJdb, the matching emphasized anti-spike CD8 responses while missing private and CD4 specificities.

This clonotype was sampled from an adult who was a healthcare worker with PCR-confirmed SARS-CoV-2 infection or an uninfected control (not recorded which). The rearrangement joins TRBV18 to TRBJ1-1; D unresolved. Sequencing used whole blood. The CDR3 loop is CASSPPEEYEAFF. The DNA of the CDR3 is TGTGCCAGCTCACCACCTGAAGAGTATGAAGCTTTCTTT.